This T cell receptor beta chain stems from a study of preoperative IRX-2 immunotherapy in early breast cancer. Profiling relied on immunoSEQ multiplex PCR, and the TCRdb table lists in-frame clones only, not all of them. The sample lists roughly 99,000 clones; 70% to 90% were seen once. Treatment: preoperative locoregional IRX-2 cytokine immunotherapy. Preoperative locoregional IRX-2 cytokine immunotherapy was tested in the phase Ib source study. The specimen was tumor tissue, collected after IRX-2 immunotherapy. The sequence derives from a human donor with breast cancer.

DNA for the CDR3: TGTGCCAGCAGTTACGGTAAAGCTAACTATGGCTACACCTTC. Translation: CASSYGKANYGYTF. This rearrangement joins TRBV6-8 to TRBJ1-2; D uncertain. The V end was cut by 2 bases, the J end by 0 bases, with 7 bases between. The CDR3 contains 14 residues. In germline, CDR1 is MNHGY, CDR2 SAAAGT.